The 31 T cell receptor beta chains listed next were all sequenced from one sample in a study of vaccination effects on CD4 cells after COVID-19. The method was immunoSEQ multiplex PCR; TCRdb's version includes in-frame clones alone and lacks a portion of them. The sample includes about 26,000 clones, around 82% seen only once; the top ten take roughly 15%. Which antigens these TCRs recognize remains unknown. Under the ViraFEST assay, PBMC were stimulated with viral peptide pools so that antigen-specific CD4+ T cells expanded. Sequencing was performed afterwards. Following culture for around 9 days, CD4+ T cells were isolated. By PCR, the person was confirmed to have had SARS-CoV-2 infection between March and December 2020. The specimen comprised CD4+ T cells from PBMCs cultured with HCoV-NL63 spike peptides, sampled before COVID-19 vaccination. These receptors originate from a human donor who had a prior SARS-CoV-2 infection.

J is TRBJ2-3 and V is TRBV5-1, with 11 positions matching TRBD2. Germline CDR1 and CDR2: SGHRS and YFSETQ. V shed 1 base and J 10 bases; nucleotides not matched to a gene: 8. The CDR3 spans 15 residues. This chain's CDR3 is CASSLTSGGTGAQYF. The CDR3 nucleotides are TGCGCCAGCAGCTTGACTAGCGGGGGAACCGGGGCGCAGTATTTT.

This chain links TRBV11-3 with TRBJ2-7; 11 nucleotides agree with TRBD2. This CDR3 contains 14 residues. V trimming: 4 bases; J trimming: 8 bases; junction bases outside the gene matches: 7. Germline CDR1 is SGHNT and CDR2 is YENEEA. CDR3 residues: CASSSGLAGGKQYF. The CDR3 DNA follows: TGTGCCAGCAGCTCGGGCCTAGCGGGAGGAAAGCAGTACTTC.

The sample holds a few counts of this clone. V usage is TRBV2 and J usage is TRBJ2-1; D may be TRBD1 (5 bases). V was clipped by 4 bases and J by 0 bases, with 10 bases between them. Germline V gene data show CDR1 as SNHLY and CDR2 as FYNNEI. The length of the CDR3 is 15 residues. The CDR3 DNA sequence: TGTGCCAGCAGTGCGACAGTCAGCTCCTACAATGAGCAGTTCTTC. This translates into CASSATVSSYNEQFF.

This chain links TRBV7-2 with TRBJ2-7, with a tentative D call TRBD1 (6 bases). V was pared by 2 bases and J by 3 bases, with 8 bases between. The CDR3 contains 13 residues. CDR1 is SGHTA, CDR2 FQGNSA, per germline. CDR3 DNA sequence: TGTGCCAGCAGCTTATACAGGGACTACGAGCAGTACTTC. It codes for CASSLYRDYEQYF.

This clone showed up just a few times. This chain joins TRBV7-9 and TRBJ2-1, with D perhaps matching TRBD2 (6 bases). V was cut by 4 bases and J by 8 bases, with 15 bases left in between. CDR1 and CDR2 from the germline V gene are SEHNR and FQNEAQ (reference sequence). The CDR3 has 14 residues. The CDR3 bases are TGTGCCAGCAGCTCCGCATTATGGGGGGATGAGCAGTTCTTC. Translation gives CASSSALWGDEQFF.

The V gene is TRBV6-6, the J gene TRBJ1-1; the D gene is possibly TRBD1 (5 bases). Trimming stripped 2 bases from V and 5 bases from J, with 12 bases between. The CDR3 runs to 14 residues. CDR1 and CDR2 from the germline V gene are MNHNY and SVGAGI (reference sequence). In DNA form, the CDR3 reads TGTGCCAGCAGTTACGACAGAAGGGGAACTGAAGCTTTCTTT. Translating it yields CASSYDRRGTEAFF.

The chain has TRBV7-2 and TRBJ2-7; D not resolved. V was shortened by 0 bases and J by 6 bases, with 9 bases between the two germline ends. Germline-derived CDR1 and CDR2 are SGHTA and FQGNSA. The CDR3 is 13 amino acids. The CDR3 bases are TGTGCCAGCAGCTTAGCAACGGGTCTCGAGCAGTACTTC. Encoded protein: CASSLATGLEQYF.

The J gene is TRBJ1-1, the V gene TRBV13; 7 nucleotides agree with TRBD1. The junction had 3 bases not matched to a gene; V was cut back by 4 bases and J by 4 bases. This CDR3 region has 13 residues. CDR1 and CDR2 from the germline V gene are PRHDT and FYEKMQ (reference sequence). In DNA form, the CDR3 reads TGTGCCAGCAGCTCGGCAGGGGGCACTGAAGCTTTCTTT. This gives the protein CASSSAGGTEAFF.

This clone was observed a handful of times. The chain recombines TRBV2 with TRBJ2-1; no clear D. The CDR3 spans 15 residues. V lost 6 bases and J lost 5, with 17 bases in between. Germline CDR1 is SNHLY and CDR2 is FYNNEI. The CDR3 DNA follows: TGTGCCAGCAGGGAAATGGGTTCACAAAACAATGAGCAGTTCTTC. It codes for CASREMGSQNNEQFF.

The chain uses TRBV25-1 and TRBJ2-2, with 9 positions matching TRBD1. V lost 5 bases, J lost 4 bases, and 5 bases stayed unmatched. Germline values: CDR1 MGHDK, CDR2 SYGVNS. The CDR3 covers 15 residues. CDR3 residues: CASSRGTGITGELFF. For the CDR3, the DNA is TGTGCCAGCAGTCGTGGGACAGGGATCACCGGGGAGCTGTTTTTT.

The rearrangement links TRBV11-2 to TRBJ1-6; tentative D call: TRBD1 (5 bases). Germline V CDR1 and CDR2: SGHAT, FQNNGV. This CDR3 contains 18 residues. The V end lost 1 base, the J end lost 5 bases, and 18 bases lay between the germline ends. The CDR3 reads CASSLGVAGLRDNSPLHF. In DNA form, the CDR3 reads TGTGCCAGCAGCTTAGGGGTGGCAGGGCTAAGGGATAATTCACCCCTCCACTTT.

The V gene is TRBV21-1, the J gene TRBJ2-2. TRBV21-1 is classified as a pseudogene. The CDR3 totals 14 residues. In DNA form, the CDR3 reads TGTGCCAGCAGCAAAGCCACATGGGCCGGGGAGCTGTTTTTT. This translates into CASSKATWAGELFF.

The V gene is TRBV6-1, the J gene TRBJ1-4, with D perhaps matching TRBD1 (5 bases). The CDR3 has 16 residues. V lost 4 bases and J 5 bases, leaving 17 bases between the germline ends. Looked up from germline, CDR1 is MNHNS and CDR2 is SASEGT. CDR3 residues: CASSVVGGAGNEKLFF. In nucleotides, the CDR3 is TGTGCCAGCAGTGTGGTGGGCGGGGCTGGGAATGAAAAACTGTTTTTT.

Sample share makes this clone medium-sized. The chain is built from TRBV7-9 and TRBJ1-2; possibly TRBD1 for D (5 bases). This CDR3 is 14 amino acids long. Germline lookup yields CDR1 SEHNR and CDR2 FQNEAQ (reference sequence). V was clipped by 1 base and J by 2 bases, with 8 bases between them. The CDR3, as DNA: TGTGCCAGCAGCTTAGTGTCAGGGAACTATGGCTACACCTTC. Protein: CASSLVSGNYGYTF. Full variable domain (outside the CDR3, taken from reference TRBV7-9 and TRBJ1-2): DTGVSQNPRHKITKRGQNVTFRCDPISEHNRLYWYRQTLGQGPEFLTYFQNEAQLEKSRLLSDRFSAERPKGSFSTLEIQRTEQGDSAMYLCASSLVSGNYGYTFGSGTRLTVV.

V is TRBV4-2 and J is TRBJ2-3, with 12 nucleotides matching TRBD2. The germline CDR1 and CDR2 sequences are LGHNA and YNFKEQ. The CDR3 consists of 15 residues. The V segment lost 0 bases and the J segment 9 bases; nucleotides outside the gene matches: 4. The DNA of the CDR3 is TGTGCCAGCAGCCAAGAGCTAGCGGGGGGGAGGACGCAGTATTTT. Protein sequence: CASSQELAGGRTQYF.

CDR3 sequence: CASSLAPGTGYGYTF. CDR3 DNA: TGCGCCAGCAGCTTGGCCCCGGGGACAGGCTATGGCTACACCTTC. The V and J genes are TRBV5-1 and TRBJ1-2, with 8 bases identical to TRBD1. Germline trimming cut 0 bases from V and 4 bases from J; bases unmatched to any gene: 5. The CDR3 spans 15 residues. CDR1 is SGHRS and CDR2 is YFSETQ in the germline V gene.

This clone turned up a few times. V gene TRBV7-9 combines with J gene TRBJ1-5, with unresolved D. The CDR3 covers 13 residues. Looked up from germline, CDR1 is SEHNR and CDR2 is FQNEAQ (reference sequence). V dropped 3 bases and J dropped 5 bases, with 8 bases sitting between them. The DNA of the CDR3 is TGTGCCAGCAGCTTCCAAGGTGATCAGCCCCAGCATTTT. This gives the protein CASSFQGDQPQHF.

The V call is TRBV2, the J call TRBJ1-4, with 9 bases lining up with TRBD1. V lost 7 bases and J lost 8; bases outside the gene matches: 14. The CDR3 has 16 amino acids. Germline V gives CDR1 SNHLY, CDR2 FYNNEI. CDR3 DNA: TGTGCCAGCATGCCACAGGGGGCGAGGCTTTCGGAAAAACTGTTTTTT. As protein: CASMPQGARLSEKLFF.

The chain uses TRBV2 and TRBJ2-7, with unresolved D. The CDR3 extends over 12 amino acids. V gave up 4 bases and J gave up 3 bases, with 7 bases separating them. The V gene's germline CDR1 is SNHLY and CDR2 FYNNEI. The CDR3, as DNA: TGTGCCAGCAGTGCAACTGGCTACGAGCAGTACTTC. It is translated as CASSATGYEQYF.

In nucleotides, the CDR3 is TGTGCCAGCAAGGTGATAGCGGGAGATACGCAGTATTTT. The encoded protein is CASKVIAGDTQYF. The gene calls are TRBV6-5 and TRBJ2-3, with 7 bases aligning to TRBD2. Germline V CDR1 and CDR2: MNHEY, SVGAGI. The CDR3 has 13 amino acids. V was pared by 7 bases and J by 5 bases, with 6 bases of the junction left unmatched.

V usage is TRBV5-1 and J usage is TRBJ2-5; D is ambiguous. CDR1 and CDR2 (germline): SGHRS, YFSETQ. The CDR3 runs to 14 residues. The germline V and J ends were trimmed by 0 bases and 3 bases, with 9 bases remaining between them. CDR3 region: CASSLGQRKETQYF. The CDR3 nucleotides are TGCGCCAGCAGCTTGGGGCAAAGAAAAGAGACCCAGTACTTC.

The chain couples TRBV5-8 to TRBJ2-3; D not resolved. The CDR3 sequence is 14 residues long. The V end was cut by 3 bases, the J end by 1 base, with 9 bases between. Germline CDR1 SGHTS, CDR2 YDEGEE. The CDR3 nucleotides are TGTGCCAGCAGCTCGCTTGGGGGCACAGATACGCAGTATTTT. Protein sequence: CASSSLGGTDTQYF.

This chain joins TRBV5-1 and TRBJ2-1, with 10 bases matching TRBD2. Germline CDR1 and CDR2: SGHRS and YFSETQ. The V and J ends lost 4 bases and 7 bases, in that order; junction bases with no gene match: 5. This CDR3 has 14 amino acids. The CDR3 DNA follows: TGCGCCAGCAGCGCGGCTAGCGGGGGTAATGAGCAGTTCTTC. This encodes CASSAASGGNEQFF. Looking up the rest from reference TRBV5-1 and TRBJ2-1 gives the full variable domain: KAGVTQTPRYLIKTRGQQVTLSCSPISGHRSVSWYQQTPGQGLQFLFEYFSETQRNKGNFPGRFSGRQFSNSRSEMNVSTLELGDSALYLCASSAASGGNEQFFGPGTRLTVL.

V gene TRBV5-4 combines with J gene TRBJ2-2, with D uncertain. CDR1 and CDR2 (germline): SGHNT, YYREEE (reference sequence). This CDR3 has 15 amino acids. The V and J ends lost 2 bases and 1 base respectively, with 9 bases between them. CDR3: CASSFWSENTGELFF. CDR3 DNA: TGTGCCAGCAGCTTCTGGAGCGAGAACACCGGGGAGCTGTTTTTT.

The chain has TRBV4-2 and TRBJ2-7, with D possibly being TRBD1 (7 bases). Germline CDR1 LGHNA, CDR2 YNFKEQ. This CDR3 is built from 13 residues. Trimming cost V 0 bases and J 9 bases, with 12 bases left between them. CDR3 sequence reads: CASSQEPGGWQYF. CDR3 bases: TGTGCCAGCAGCCAAGAGCCAGGGGGGTGGCAGTACTTC.

The chain couples TRBV4-2 to TRBJ2-2; D is unresolved. Germline-derived CDR1 and CDR2 are LGHNA and YNFKEQ. This CDR3 comprises 16 residues. Trimming removed 3 bases at V and 0 bases at J, with 11 bases between. Written as DNA, the CDR3 is TGTGCCAGCAGCCAGGGAAGTTCCGCGAACACCGGGGAGCTGTTTTTT. It codes for CASSQGSSANTGELFF.

This clone came up a few times. This rearrangement joins TRBV7-2 to TRBJ2-1; 10 positions match TRBD2. The CDR3 runs to 16 residues. Germline V gene sequence: CDR1 SGHTA, CDR2 FQGNSA. J gave up 0 bases and V 3 bases, and 2 bases lay outside the gene matches. CDR3 residues: CASSLTSGHSYNEQFF. The CDR3, as DNA: TGTGCCAGCAGCTTGACTAGCGGGCACTCCTACAATGAGCAGTTCTTC.

This sequence joins TRBV19 and TRBJ2-7; D possibly matches TRBD1 or TRBD2 (5 bases each). CDR1 is LNHDA and CDR2 is SQIVND in the germline V gene (reference sequence). Trimming stripped 7 bases from V and 5 bases from J, with 21 bases between. The CDR3 totals 15 residues. CDR3 DNA: TGTGCCAGTAATCGTGGGGCCAGGGACGCCAACGAGCAGTACTTC. Its protein product is CASNRGARDANEQYF.

The V and J genes are TRBV5-1 and TRBJ2-1, with 8 bases aligning to TRBD2. CDR3 length: 15 residues. In germline, CDR1 is SGHRS, CDR2 YFSETQ. V trimming: 4 bases; J trimming: 7 bases; junction bases outside the gene matches: 10. The CDR3 protein is CASSETGTSSNEQFF. CDR3 bases: TGCGCCAGCAGCGAAACCGGGACTAGTTCAAATGAGCAGTTCTTC.

This sequence joins TRBV5-4 and TRBJ2-5; D is possibly TRBD1 or TRBD2 (5 bases each). From germline, CDR1 is SGHNT and CDR2 YYREEE (reference sequence). This CDR3 is built from 13 residues. Trimming stripped 5 bases from V and 1 base from J, with 9 bases between. This chain's CDR3 is CASSSGTQETQYF. In DNA, the CDR3 is TGTGCCAGCAGTTCCGGGACCCAAGAGACCCAGTACTTC.

This clone came up a few times. The rearrangement joins TRBV4-2 to TRBJ1-1; D uncertain. This CDR3 has 15 residues. V lost 1 base and J 1 base, leaving 10 bases between the germline ends. Germline values: CDR1 LGHNA, CDR2 YNFKEQ. In DNA, the CDR3 is TGTGCCAGCAGCCAAGTTTCAGGAGAGAACACTGAAGCTTTCTTT. Translation: CASSQVSGENTEAFF.